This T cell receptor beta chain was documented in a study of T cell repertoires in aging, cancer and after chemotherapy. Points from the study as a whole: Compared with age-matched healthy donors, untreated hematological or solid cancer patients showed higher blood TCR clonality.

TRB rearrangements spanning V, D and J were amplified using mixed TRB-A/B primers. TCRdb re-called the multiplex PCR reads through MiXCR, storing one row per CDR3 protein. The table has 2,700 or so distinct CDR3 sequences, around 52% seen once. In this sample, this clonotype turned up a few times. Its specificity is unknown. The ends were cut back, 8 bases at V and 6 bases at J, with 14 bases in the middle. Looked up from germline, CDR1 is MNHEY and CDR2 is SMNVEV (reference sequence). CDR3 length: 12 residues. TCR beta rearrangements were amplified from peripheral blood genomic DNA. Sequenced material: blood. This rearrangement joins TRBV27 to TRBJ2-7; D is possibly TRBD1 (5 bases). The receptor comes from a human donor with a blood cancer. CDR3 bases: TGTGCCAGCCGAACAGGTTCCGCCGAGCAGTACTTC. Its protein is CASRTGSAEQYF.